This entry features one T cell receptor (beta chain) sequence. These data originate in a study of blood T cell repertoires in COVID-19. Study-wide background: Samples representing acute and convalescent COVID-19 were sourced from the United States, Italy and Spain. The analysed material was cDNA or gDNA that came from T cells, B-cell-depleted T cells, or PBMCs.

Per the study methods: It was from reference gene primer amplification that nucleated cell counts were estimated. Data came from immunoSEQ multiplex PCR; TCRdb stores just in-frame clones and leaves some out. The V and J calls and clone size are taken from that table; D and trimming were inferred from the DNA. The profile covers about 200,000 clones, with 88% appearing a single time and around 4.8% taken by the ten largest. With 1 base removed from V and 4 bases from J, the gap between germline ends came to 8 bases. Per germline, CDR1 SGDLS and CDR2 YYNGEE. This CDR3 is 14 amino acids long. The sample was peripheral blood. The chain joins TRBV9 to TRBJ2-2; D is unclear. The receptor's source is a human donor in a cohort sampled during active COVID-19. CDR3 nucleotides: TGTGCCAGCAGCGTAAGAGCTAGCACCGGGGAGCTGTTTTTT. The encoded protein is CASSVRASTGELFF.